The 13 T cell receptor beta chains below all came from one sample that was sequenced in a study of blood T cell repertoires in COVID-19. Using immunoSEQ multiplex PCR, the repertoire was profiled, and TCRdb retains in-frame clones only, with some absent. The sample lists about 150,000 clones, 70% to 90% occurring once. Sequencing was performed on PBMCs or T cells enriched from blood (not recorded which). These receptors came from a woman aged 45-65 years with acute COVID-19.

This chain joins TRBV19 and TRBJ1-2; TRBD1 agrees at 9 bases. After removal of 4 bases from V and 7 bases from J, the junction contained 16 bases not matched to a gene. Germline values: CDR1 LNHDA, CDR2 SQIVND (reference sequence). The CDR3 has 17 amino acids. The CDR3 sequence is CASSKTPGTGSLSGYTF. In DNA form, the CDR3 reads TGTGCCAGTAGTAAAACCCCCGGGACAGGGAGTTTAAGTGGCTACACCTTC.

This sequence joins TRBV2 and TRBJ1-4; TRBD1 is a possible D gene (6 bases). V gave up 6 bases and J gave up 5 bases, with 19 bases separating them. CDR1 SNHLY and CDR2 FYNNEI come from the germline V gene. This CDR3 spans 16 amino acids. In DNA, the CDR3 is TGTGCCAGCAGCGAACTTTCCACGGGGGGCAATGAAAAACTGTTTTTT. It is translated as CASSELSTGGNEKLFF.

This clone was seen once. The V gene is TRBV19, the J gene TRBJ2-5; TRBD2 might be the D (6 bases). Germline CDR1 and CDR2: LNHDA and SQIVND (reference sequence). Trimming took off 3 bases at V and 4 bases at J, with 12 bases between the two ends. CDR3 size: 14 residues. The CDR3 region is CASSMWVGRETQYF. The CDR3 DNA sequence: TGTGCCAGTAGTATGTGGGTCGGGAGAGAGACCCAGTACTTC.

The rearrangement joins TRBV19 to TRBJ2-2; 7 positions match TRBD1. The CDR3 contains 15 residues. Germline loops: CDR1 LNHDA, CDR2 SQIVND (reference sequence). V lost 9 bases to trimming and J lost 1 base; unmatched junction nucleotides: 8. The CDR3 loop is CARGMTGQNTGELFF. CDR3 bases: TGTGCCAGAGGGATGACAGGGCAGAACACCGGGGAGCTGTTTTTT.

The chain combines TRBV7-9 with TRBJ1-2; 7 nucleotides match TRBD1. The CDR3 runs 16 residues. Germline CDR1 is SEHNR and CDR2 is FQNEAQ (reference sequence). The J segment lost 6 bases and the V segment lost 1 base, leaving 11 bases of the junction unmatched. CDR3: CASSLEETGPGHGYTF. In nucleotides, the CDR3 is TGTGCCAGCAGCTTAGAGGAGACAGGGCCTGGTCATGGCTACACCTTC.

The J gene is TRBJ2-1, the V gene TRBV7-9, with D unresolved. The ends were cut back, 7 bases at V and 0 bases at J, with 13 bases in the middle. CDR1 is SEHNR and CDR2 is FQNEAQ in the germline V gene (reference sequence). This CDR3 contains 15 residues. The CDR3 nucleotides are TGTGCCAGCATTCACGGCGGAAGCTCCTACAATGAGCAGTTCTTC. This translates into CASIHGGSSYNEQFF. The full variable domain, completed using reference TRBV7-9 and TRBJ2-1, is DTGVSQNPRHKITKRGQNVTFRCDPISEHNRLYWYRQTLGQGPEFLTYFQNEAQLEKSRLLSDRFSAERPKGSFSTLEIQRTEQGDSAMYLCASIHGGSSYNEQFFGPGTRLTVL.

The chain carries TRBV29-1 and TRBJ1-1; 8 nucleotides agree with TRBD1. This CDR3 comprises 11 residues. Germline V gives CDR1 SQVTM, CDR2 ANQGSEA. V lost 3 bases and J lost 8; bases outside the gene matches: 2. CDR3 nucleotides: TGCAGCGTTGAGAGGACAGGGGAAGCTTTCTTT. Translated, it gives CSVERTGEAFF.

CDR3 sequence reads: CSFQDHSGNTIYF. CDR3 in DNA: TGCAGCTTCCAGGATCACTCTGGAAACACCATATATTTT. The chain joins TRBV29-1 to TRBJ1-3; D gene unclear. Germline CDR1 and CDR2: SQVTM and ANQGSEA. This CDR3 has 13 residues. Deletions cut 8 bases from V and 0 bases from J, with 11 bases between.

The chain uses TRBV11-1 and TRBJ2-1, with 8 bases fitting TRBD1. The CDR3 runs 15 residues. Germline V gene lookup returns CDR1 SGHAT and CDR2 FQDESV (reference sequence). After removal of 2 bases from V and 10 bases from J, the junction contained 10 bases not matched to a gene. CDR3 DNA sequence: TGTGCCAGCAGCTTAACATACGACAGGGGCATCGAGCAGTTCTTC. Protein: CASSLTYDRGIEQFF.

The V and J genes are TRBV7-2 and TRBJ1-2, with D perhaps matching TRBD1 (6 bases). Germline V gives CDR1 SGHTA, CDR2 FQGNSA. The CDR3 runs to 13 residues. V gave up 5 bases and J gave up 4 bases, with 11 bases separating them. CDR3 amino acids: CASSRLGAYGYTF. CDR3 in DNA: TGTGCCAGCAGCCGGTTGGGGGCCTATGGCTACACCTTC.

The V and J genes are TRBV19 and TRBJ2-1; D is possibly TRBD1 (5 bases). This CDR3 is 12 amino acids long. V was clipped by 10 bases and J by 3 bases, with 10 bases between them. Germline-derived CDR1 and CDR2 are LNHDA and SQIVND (reference sequence). This CDR3 reads CATRVDYNEQFF. The CDR3 DNA reads as TGTGCCACCAGGGTGGACTACAATGAGCAGTTCTTC.

This chain joins TRBV27 and TRBJ1-4; a possible D gene is TRBD1 (6 bases). The CDR3 extends over 15 amino acids. Germline values: CDR1 MNHEY, CDR2 SMNVEV (reference sequence). Trimming removed 5 bases at V and 8 bases at J, with 18 bases between. CDR3 amino acids: CASSPLGTLVEKLFF. The CDR3 coding sequence is TGTGCCAGCAGTCCGCTCGGGACATTGGTAGAAAAACTGTTTTTT.

The CDR3 nucleotides are TGTGCCAGCAGCCCCGGGAGGAGTGTAGCTTTCTTT. Translation: CASSPGRSVAFF. V gene TRBV11-3 combines with J gene TRBJ1-1; no clear D gene. Trimming shortened V by 5 bases and J by 10 bases, and 14 bases separated the two germline ends. CDR1 and CDR2 from the germline V gene are SGHNT and YENEEA. The length of the CDR3 is 12 residues.